These T cell receptor beta chains were read from a single sample in a study of Graves' ophthalmopathy and Graves' hyperthyroidism. TCRdb analysed the multiplex PCR reads with MiXCR anew, one entry per CDR3 protein. The repertoire holds about 700,000 distinct CDR3 sequences, 35% to 50% seen once, with 35% to 55% in the top ten. The material sequenced was peripheral blood. These receptors all stem from an adult man with Graves' ophthalmopathy. Each CDR3 is given with its conserved first and last residue. Each record gives: CDR3 length, J gene, clone size, D gene, V gene, CDR3 DNA, CDR3 protein. The D gene is left open where the match is weak. The size field is filled for only some rows; it gives once, few, many or a size class.

14 | TRBJ1-1 | many | NA | TRBV5-8 | TGTGCCAGCAGCTTGGGGCGGACGAACACTGAAGCTTTCTTT | CASSLGRTNTEAFF
12 | TRBJ2-7 | few | NA | TRBV2 | TGTGCCAGCGGGGACTCACGTTACGAGCAGTACTTC | CASGDSRYEQYF
18 | TRBJ1-6 | NA | NA | TRBV7-9 | TGTGCCAGCAGCTTAGGCGGGGGGCCGAGCTCCTATAATTCACCCCTCCACTTT | CASSLGGGPSSYNSPLHF
13 | TRBJ1-6 | many | NA | TRBV29-1 | TGCAGCGTCACCCAGGGTCGCGGATCACCCCTCCACTTT | CSVTQGRGSPLHF
14 | TRBJ1-6 | NA | NA | TRBV6-1 | TGTGCCAGCAGTGAAGGGGGGAATAATTCACCCCTCCACTTT | CASSEGGNNSPLHF
13 | TRBJ1-4 | NA | TRBD1 | TRBV29-1 | TGCAGCTCAACAGGGGAAGTCAATGAAAAACTGTTTTTT | CSSTGEVNEKLFF
12 | TRBJ2-3 | NA | TRBD2 | TRBV2 | TGTGCCAGCGGACTAGCACGAGATACGCAGTATTTT | CASGLARDTQYF
11 | TRBJ1-1 | NA | NA | TRBV6-1 | TGTGCCAGCAGTATCAGCGCTGAAGCTTTCTTT | CASSISAEAFF
16 | TRBJ2-2 | NA | TRBD2 | TRBV10-3 | TGTGCCATCAGACCTACTAGCGGCCAAAACACCGGGGAGCTGTTTTTT | CAIRPTSGQNTGELFF
12 | TRBJ1-2 | NA | NA | TRBV10-3 | TGTGCCAGCAGTGAACATCACGCTGGCTACACCTTC | CASSEHHAGYTF
15 | TRBJ1-1 | NA | NA | TRBV6-6 | TGTGCCAGCAGTTACTCGAGGTTTATGAACACTGAAGCTTTCTTT | CASSYSRFMNTEAFF
13 | TRBJ2-7 | once | NA | TRBV7-2 | TGTACCAGCAGTACAGCCAGGTCCTACGAGCAGTACTTC | CTSSTARSYEQYF
14 | TRBJ2-7 | NA | NA | TRBV2 | TGTGCCAGCAGTGAATTATCCGAAGCCTACGAGCAGTACTTC | CASSELSEAYEQYF
18 | TRBJ1-2 | NA | NA | TRBV15 | TGTGCCACCAGCAGAGAACGCCCCACCCCAGGCCAGGGAGCTGGCTACACCTTC | CATSRERPTPGQGAGYTF
16 | TRBJ2-5 | NA | TRBD2 | TRBV4-1 | TGCGCCAGCAGCCAAGAGGTTCTAGCGGGAGTCGAGACCCAGTACTTC | CASSQEVLAGVETQYF
15 | TRBJ1-6 | few | NA | TRBV20-1 | TGCAGTGCTAGGGAACAGGGTCTCTATAATTCACCCCTCCACTTT | CSAREQGLYNSPLHF
15 | TRBJ1-1 | NA | NA | TRBV20-1 | TGCAGTGCCACACCGTACAGGGCGATGAACACTGAAGCTTTCTTT | CSATPYRAMNTEAFF
15 | TRBJ2-3 | NA | TRBD2 | TRBV10-3 | TGTGCCAGCAGTGTGGCTAGCGGGGGGCCGGATACGCAGTATTTT | CASSVASGGPDTQYF
13 | TRBJ2-7 | many | TRBD2 | TRBV19 | TGTGCCAGTAGTCCCGGGGGGGACTACGAGCAGTACTTC | CASSPGGDYEQYF
12 | TRBJ2-1 | NA | NA | TRBV2 | TGTGCCAGCAACTTCTTAGACAATGAGCAGTTCTTC | CASNFLDNEQFF
16 | TRBJ2-7 | few | NA | TRBV5-1 | TGCGCCAGCAGCTTGGCCCGGGACACAAACCGATACGAGCAGTACTTC | CASSLARDTNRYEQYF
13 | TRBJ1-2 | many | NA | TRBV15 | TGTGCCACCAGCCCGGAGCGTAGCTATGGCTACACCTTC | CATSPERSYGYTF
15 | TRBJ2-7 | many | NA | TRBV15 | TGTGCCACCAGCAGAGATTTGGCAGGACCCTACGAGCAGTACTTC | CATSRDLAGPYEQYF
16 | TRBJ1-2 | NA | NA | TRBV11-1 | TGTGCCAGCAGCGCGGCCGGGACAAGGGGGATCTATGGCTACACCTTC | CASSAAGTRGIYGYTF
15 | TRBJ1-4 | few | NA | TRBV10-3 | TGTGCCACCTTTGACCCCAGGGTAACTAATGAAAAACTGTTTTTT | CATFDPRVTNEKLFF
11 | TRBJ2-7 | few | NA | TRBV20-1 | TGCAGTGCTATCCGGACATACGAGCAGTACTTC | CSAIRTYEQYF
13 | TRBJ1-1 | few | NA | TRBV19 | TGTGCCAGTAGTACTGGGGATAACACTGAAGCTTTCTTT | CASSTGDNTEAFF
12 | TRBJ1-4 | NA | TRBD1 | TRBV29-1 | TGCAGCGCTACAGGGGGTCGGGAAAAACTGTTTTTT | CSATGGREKLFF
15 | TRBJ1-5 | NA | NA | TRBV7-2 | TGTGCCAGTAGTCCCTGGGGGGCGAGCAATCAGCCCCAGCATTTT | CASSPWGASNQPQHF
16 | TRBJ2-3 | NA | NA | TRBV25-1 | TGTGCCAGCAGTGAATGGTGTTGGAGAAGTGCAGATACGCAGTATTTT | CASSEWCWRSADTQYF
15 | TRBJ2-7 | many | NA | TRBV7-2 | TGTGCCAGCAGCTTAGGTCTCGGGCCGCCGTACGAGCAGTACTTC | CASSLGLGPPYEQYF
12 | TRBJ2-7 | many | NA | TRBV7-2 | TGTGCCAGCAGCGCCGACGGCAGGAACAAGTACTTC | CASSADGRNKYF
15 | TRBJ2-7 | NA | NA | TRBV11-2 | TGTGCCAGCAGCTTAGATCGTGGGGGGACCTACGAGCAGTACTTC | CASSLDRGGTYEQYF
20 | TRBJ2-5 | NA | NA | TRBV20-1 | TGCAGTGCTAGGGTGGGGCTAGCGAAAAACACCGGGGAGATACAAGAGACCCAGTACTTC | CSARVGLAKNTGEIQETQYF